A single sample is the source of the 30 T cell receptor beta chains below, sequenced in a study of T cell responses to AZD1222 COVID-19 vaccine. Assay: immunoSEQ multiplex PCR; the TCRdb copy retains only in-frame clones and omits some. The sample lists 110,000 or so clones, 82% seen once, with 5% in the top ten. Source: peripheral blood, taken on day 0 of AZD1222 vaccination. The receptors were sampled from an adult in good health.

This clone appeared once. The DNA for the CDR3 is TGTGCCAGCTCACCCGTCACAGGGTACACAGATACGCAGTATTTT. As protein: CASSPVTGYTDTQYF. The chain recombines TRBV18 with TRBJ2-3; the D gene is possibly TRBD1 (6 bases). This CDR3 is built from 15 residues. Looked up from germline, CDR1 is KGHSH and CDR2 is LQKENI. V was pared by 3 bases and J by 2 bases, with 12 bases between.

The rearrangement links TRBV9 to TRBJ2-1; 9 nucleotides align to TRBD1. This CDR3 region has 16 residues. Germline V gene lookup returns CDR1 SGDLS and CDR2 YYNGEE. J lost 8 bases, V lost 0 bases, and 9 bases had no gene match. CDR3 residues: CASSVGSRDRVDEQFF. The DNA for the CDR3 is TGTGCCAGCAGCGTAGGTTCCCGGGACAGGGTAGATGAGCAGTTCTTC.

This clone appeared a single time. The gene calls are TRBV6-5 and TRBJ1-1; D unclear. The CDR3 covers 14 residues. V dropped 4 bases and J dropped 0 bases, with 9 bases sitting between them. The germline CDR1 and CDR2 sequences are MNHEY and SVGAGI. CDR3 region: CASSFGPLNTEAFF. The DNA of the CDR3 is TGTGCCAGCAGTTTTGGGCCCCTGAACACTGAAGCTTTCTTT.

This clone was seen only once. This sample includes further DNA sequences coding for the same CDR3. The chain couples TRBV7-2 to TRBJ1-1; no clear D. The V gene's germline CDR1 is SGHTA and CDR2 FQGNSA. Trimming removed 4 bases from V and 5 bases from J, with 11 bases in between. The CDR3 has 13 residues. CDR3 nucleotides: TGTGCCAGCAGCTCGCAAGGAGGGACTGAAGCTTTCTTT. Its protein product is CASSSQGGTEAFF.

The genes are TRBV10-3 and TRBJ2-1, with TRBD2 matching 9 bases. The CDR3 has 15 residues. Germline V CDR1 and CDR2: ENHRY, SYGVKD. Losses at the gene ends were 4 bases for V and 4 bases for J; bases not matched to a gene: 5. CDR3 coding DNA: TGTGCCATCAGTGGGACTAGCGAGTCTTACAATGAGCAGTTCTTC. It is translated as CAISGTSESYNEQFF.

V usage is TRBV9 and J usage is TRBJ2-5; TRBD1 agrees at 7 bases. This CDR3 has 14 residues. The germline gives CDR1 SGDLS, CDR2 YYNGEE. Unmatched junction bases numbered 4, after V lost 4 bases and J lost 1 base. CDR3 DNA: TGTGCCAGCAGCTTCGGACAGGCCCAAGAGACCCAGTACTTC. Residues: CASSFGQAQETQYF.

The chain links TRBV6-2 or TRBV6-3 to TRBJ2-4; possibly TRBD1 or TRBD2 for D (5 bases each). V was cut by 4 bases and J by 8 bases, with 21 bases left in between. The CDR3 loop spans 16 amino acids. Germline V gene sequence: CDR1 MNHEY, CDR2 SVGEGT. The chain's CDR3 is CASSSPFSGYGDIQYF. The CDR3 DNA is TGTGCCAGCAGTTCCCCTTTTTCAGGGTACGGGGACATTCAGTACTTC.

This clone was picked up a small number of times. The rearrangement joins TRBV25-1 to TRBJ1-4, with a tentative D call TRBD1 (5 bases). V was clipped by 0 bases and J by 10 bases, with 18 bases between them. Per germline, CDR1 MGHDK and CDR2 SYGVNS. This CDR3 has 16 residues. The CDR3 region is CASSEYPVGGNGKLFF. The CDR3 region has the DNA TGTGCCAGCAGTGAATATCCAGTTGGGGGAAACGGAAAACTGTTTTTT. The complete variable domain, with remaining parts taken from reference TRBV25-1 and TRBJ1-4, reads EADIYQTPRYLVIGTGKKITLECSQTMGHDKMYWYQQDPGMELHLIHYSYGVNSTEKGDLSSESTVSRIRTEHFPLTLESARPSHTSQYLCASSEYPVGGNGKLFFGSGTQLSVL.

The chain links TRBV6-2 or TRBV6-3 to TRBJ2-5, with D possibly TRBD2 on 6 matching bases. Germline V gives CDR1 MNHEY, CDR2 SVGEGT. The CDR3 is 16 amino acids. V was shortened by 2 bases and J by 2 bases, with 15 bases between the two germline ends. The CDR3 DNA reads TGTGCCAGCAGTTACATGGCGGGGATGGGGCAAGAGACCCAGTACTTC. Translated, it gives CASSYMAGMGQETQYF.

This chain connects TRBV2 to TRBJ1-2, with D maybe TRBD1 (5 bases). Germline CDR1 reads SNHLY; CDR2 reads FYNNEI. Trimming left V 2 bases short and J 4 bases short, with 11 bases between. CDR3 length: 14 residues. CDR3 nucleotides: TGTGCCAGCAGTGAAAGGGGTGTCTCCTATGGCTACACCTTC. It is translated as CASSERGVSYGYTF.

The V and J genes are TRBV7-2 and TRBJ1-1; no definite D call. Trimming removed 8 bases at V and 1 base at J, with 11 bases between. CDR1 is SGHTA, CDR2 FQGNSA, per germline. This CDR3 is built from 13 residues. The CDR3 here is CASEEVTNTEAFF. CDR3 DNA sequence: TGTGCCAGCGAGGAGGTAACGAACACTGAAGCTTTCTTT.

J is TRBJ1-2 and V is TRBV12-3 or TRBV12-4; D gene ambiguous. Trimming cost V 10 bases and J 4 bases, with 13 bases left between them. The CDR3 totals 12 residues. CDR3 residues: CATEGRRYGYTF. In DNA, the CDR3 is TGTGCCACCGAAGGGCGGCGCTATGGCTACACCTTC.

The rearrangement links TRBV6-5 to TRBJ1-1; 7 nucleotides line up with TRBD1. The germline V gene has CDR1 MNHEY and CDR2 SVGAGI. Losses at the gene ends were 6 bases for V and 1 base for J; bases not matched to a gene: 5. The CDR3 length is 14 residues. Here the CDR3 DNA reads TGTGCCAGCAGACGACAGGGTTCGAACACTGAAGCTTTCTTT. Its protein product is CASRRQGSNTEAFF.

The chain is built from TRBV18 and TRBJ2-6; 8 bases agree with TRBD1. V gave up 5 bases and J gave up 2 bases; unmatched junction bases: 11. Per the germline V gene, CDR1 is KGHSH and CDR2 is LQKENI. CDR3 size: 18 residues. This chain's CDR3 is CASSSTTGAYPGANVLTF. CDR3 in DNA: TGTGCCAGCTCATCGACGACAGGGGCTTACCCTGGGGCCAACGTCCTGACTTTC.

The chain recombines TRBV2 with TRBJ2-5; D unclear. The CDR3 runs 12 residues. Trimming pared 4 bases from V and 5 bases from J, leaving 8 bases between. The germline V gene encodes CDR1 SNHLY and CDR2 FYNNEI. The CDR3, as DNA: TGTGCCAGCAGTGCAGAGCCTGAGACCCAGTACTTC. Amino acids: CASSAEPETQYF.

The gene calls are TRBV24-1 and TRBJ1-3; D might be TRBD1 (5 bases). This CDR3 spans 16 amino acids. V was pared by 3 bases and J by 1 base, with 12 bases between. Germline CDR1 reads KGHDR; CDR2 reads SFDVKD. The CDR3 is CATSDGRGVSGNTIYF. For the CDR3, the DNA is TGTGCCACCAGTGATGGGCGGGGGGTATCTGGAAACACCATATATTTT.

The V gene is TRBV4-1, the J gene TRBJ2-7, with a tentative D call TRBD2 (5 bases). The CDR3 loop spans 15 amino acids. Germline-derived CDR1 and CDR2 are MGHRA and YSYEKL. The ends were cut back, 2 bases at V and 2 bases at J, with 13 bases in the middle. The CDR3: CASSQSLAGAYEQYF. The CDR3 DNA follows: TGCGCCAGCAGCCAATCTCTAGCAGGAGCCTACGAGCAGTACTTC.

The J gene is TRBJ2-7, the V gene TRBV6-5; tentatively, D is TRBD1 or TRBD2 (5 bases each). This CDR3 comprises 12 residues. Germline CDR1 and CDR2: MNHEY and SVGAGI. V was trimmed by 5 bases and J by 7 bases, leaving 12 bases between them. The CDR3 spells CASSRGTGEQYF. The CDR3 nucleotides read TGTGCCAGCAGTCGAGGGACGGGGGAGCAGTACTTC.

The chain combines TRBV28 with TRBJ2-3; D might be TRBD1 or TRBD2, each matching 5 bases. The germline V and J ends were trimmed by 3 bases and 8 bases, with 15 bases remaining between them. In germline, CDR1 is MDHEN, CDR2 SYDVKM. The CDR3 extends over 14 amino acids. The CDR3 DNA is TGTGCCAGCAGTTTTGGGGGTCCAAAGGGTACGCAGTATTTT. Protein product: CASSFGGPKGTQYF.

The chain couples TRBV6-2 or TRBV6-3 to TRBJ1-1, with 9 bases matching TRBD1. The CDR3 sequence is 14 residues long. Germline V CDR1 and CDR2: MNHEY, SVGEGT. V was clipped by 4 bases and J by 3 bases; unmatched bases: 3. CDR3 sequence: CASSWTGEDTEAFF. The CDR3 nucleotides read TGTGCCAGCAGTTGGACAGGGGAAGACACTGAAGCTTTCTTT.

The chain recombines TRBV6-2 or TRBV6-3 with TRBJ1-5, with 8 bases lining up with TRBD1. Germline CDR1 reads MNHEY; CDR2 reads SVGEGT. The CDR3 is 15 amino acids. V was pared by 2 bases and J by 5 bases, with 5 bases of the junction left unmatched. This chain's CDR3 is CASSYPRGRDQPQHF. The CDR3 DNA sequence: TGTGCCAGCAGTTACCCCAGGGGGCGCGATCAGCCCCAGCATTTT.

The chain is built from TRBV18 and TRBJ1-1; TRBD1 agrees at 7 bases. The length of the CDR3 is 15 residues. V dropped 0 bases and J dropped 0; count of bases not matched to a gene: 1. The germline V gene has CDR1 KGHSH and CDR2 LQKENI. CDR3 in amino acids: CASSPPDRLNTEAFF. The CDR3 DNA is TGTGCCAGCTCACCACCGGACAGGTTGAACACTGAAGCTTTCTTT.

V is TRBV5-6 and J is TRBJ1-6, with TRBD1 matching over 8 bases. Per the germline V gene, CDR1 is SGHDT and CDR2 is YYEEEE. J lost 7 bases, V lost 2 bases, and 5 bases had no gene match. This CDR3 is 15 amino acids long. CDR3 region: CASSLSPGGNSPLHF. The CDR3 DNA reads as TGTGCCAGCAGCTTATCCCCAGGGGGCAATTCACCCCTCCACTTT.

V and J are TRBV7-2 and TRBJ1-1; maybe TRBD1 (6 bases). Germline CDR1 and CDR2: SGHTA and FQGNSA. This CDR3 has 14 residues. V lost 4 bases, J lost 1 base, and 10 bases lay in between. The DNA for the CDR3 is TGTGCCAGCAGCTCCAGGGGTGGGAACACTGAAGCTTTCTTT. This translates into CASSSRGGNTEAFF.

This chain connects TRBV29-1 to TRBJ2-7, with D perhaps matching TRBD1 (6 bases). V was clipped by 4 bases and J by 3 bases, with 10 bases between them. Germline V gene data show CDR1 as SQVTM and CDR2 as ANQGSEA. This CDR3 is 12 amino acids long. Here the CDR3 DNA reads TGCAGCGTTGGGCAGGGGAACTACGAGCAGTACTTC. Protein: CSVGQGNYEQYF.

Only a few counts were recorded for this clone. This chain connects TRBV13 to TRBJ1-1; the D is unclear. V was shortened by 2 bases and J by 0 bases, with 7 bases between the two germline ends. Germline CDR1 and CDR2: PRHDT and FYEKMQ (reference sequence). The CDR3 has 14 residues. The CDR3 sequence: CASSLLSLNTEAFF. DNA of the CDR3: TGTGCCAGCAGCTTATTGTCGTTGAACACTGAAGCTTTCTTT.

The V and J genes are TRBV27 and TRBJ2-6; 8 bases are shared with TRBD1. This CDR3 comprises 17 residues. Germline V gene sequence: CDR1 MNHEY, CDR2 SMNVEV (reference sequence). V shed 8 bases and J 0 bases; nucleotides not matched to a gene: 9. The CDR3 sequence is CASRPGGPGSGANVLTF. CDR3 DNA sequence: TGTGCCAGCCGACCAGGGGGCCCAGGCTCTGGGGCCAACGTCCTGACTTTC.

The chain couples TRBV5-4 to TRBJ1-1; the D gene is possibly TRBD1 (5 bases). Trimming removed 1 base from V and 2 bases from J, with 9 bases in between. Germline V gives CDR1 SGHNT, CDR2 YYREEE (reference sequence). The CDR3 runs 14 residues. The CDR3 DNA reads as TGTGCCAGCAGCTTGCCCAGGGCTAACACTGAAGCTTTCTTT. It is translated as CASSLPRANTEAFF.

This sequence joins TRBV9 and TRBJ1-1; D is undetermined. This CDR3 comprises 14 residues. V lost 1 base to trimming and J lost 4 bases, with 11 bases between them. Germline loops: CDR1 SGDLS, CDR2 YYNGEE. CDR3 amino acids: CASSVREEGTEAFF. The CDR3 nucleotides read TGTGCCAGCAGCGTAAGGGAGGAAGGCACTGAAGCTTTCTTT.

The genes are TRBV5-4 and TRBJ2-7, with a weak D call TRBD2 (6 bases). Germline V gives CDR1 SGHNT, CDR2 YYREEE (reference sequence). This CDR3 has 15 residues. V shed 3 bases and J shed 1 base, with 14 bases lying between them. The CDR3 reads CASSSRGLLSYEQYF. The CDR3 coding sequence is TGTGCCAGCAGCTCGCGGGGACTCTTATCCTACGAGCAGTACTTC. Together with reference TRBV5-4 and TRBJ2-7, the CDR3 gives the full variable domain: ETGVTQSPTHLIKTRGQQVTLRCSSQSGHNTVSWYQQALGQGPQFIFQYYREEENGRGNFPPRFSGLQFPNYSSELNVNALELDDSALYLCASSSRGLLSYEQYFGPGTRLTVT.